The 16 T cell receptor beta chains listed next were all sequenced from one sample in a study of OX40 agonist ivuxolimab in advanced cancers. Data came from immunoSEQ multiplex PCR; TCRdb stores just in-frame clones and leaves some out. This repertoire shows about 61,000 clones, approximately 86% found once; its top ten account for roughly 0.6%. This sample comprised CD4+ or CD8+ T cells sorted from blood, obtained in a trial of the OX40 agonist ivuxolimab. The receptor source for this set is an adult with an advanced solid tumor such as melanoma, head and neck, liver or kidney cancer.

The chain employs TRBV5-4 and TRBJ1-1, with a tentative D call TRBD1 (5 bases). Trimming pared 2 bases from V and 0 bases from J, leaving 11 bases between. CDR1 SGHNT and CDR2 YYREEE come from the germline V gene (reference sequence). The CDR3 sequence is 15 residues long. The CDR3: CASSLKGTVNTEAFF. CDR3 coding DNA: TGTGCCAGCAGCTTAAAAGGGACGGTGAACACTGAAGCTTTCTTT.

The chain recombines TRBV29-1 with TRBJ2-2, with 8 bases matching TRBD2. CDR3 size: 15 residues. Germline assignment: CDR1 SQVTM and CDR2 ANQGSEA. Trimming took 5 bases from V and 1 from J; bases not matched to a gene: 6. In nucleotides, the CDR3 is TGCAGCGTTCGGGCGGGGGGTCAGAACACCGGGGAGCTGTTTTTT. This translates into CSVRAGGQNTGELFF.

CDR3 loop: CASSSAGAGDTQYF. The DNA for the CDR3 is TGTGCCAGCAGCTCAGCGGGGGCCGGTGATACGCAGTATTTT. The chain has TRBV5-6 and TRBJ2-3, with 8 nucleotides matching TRBD2. The CDR3 spans 14 residues. V shed 3 bases, J shed 6 bases, and the junction held 6 bases outside the gene matches. CDR1 is SGHDT, CDR2 YYEEEE, per germline.

This clone was observed once. The genes are TRBV6-6 and TRBJ1-2; 7 nucleotides line up with TRBD1. V lost 8 bases to trimming and J lost 2 bases; unmatched junction nucleotides: 2. The germline CDR1 and CDR2 sequences are MNHNY and SVGAGI (reference sequence). This CDR3 comprises 12 residues. As DNA, the CDR3 is TGTGCCAGCCTGGGACAGAACTATGGCTACACCTTC. As protein: CASLGQNYGYTF.

The V call is TRBV11-2, the J call TRBJ2-7; TRBD1 matches 9 bases. Germline V gives CDR1 SGHAT, CDR2 FQNNGV. The V segment lost 5 bases and the J segment 4 bases; nucleotides outside the gene matches: 9. CDR3 size: 15 residues. CDR3 nucleotides: TGTGCCAGCAGCCACATTCGGACAGGGGCGTACGAGCAGTACTTC. Protein: CASSHIRTGAYEQYF.

The chain recombines TRBV7-2 with TRBJ2-7; either TRBD1 or TRBD2 may supply D (5 bases each). The germline gives CDR1 SGHTA, CDR2 FQGNSA. The CDR3 totals 17 residues. Trimming stripped 4 bases from V and 0 bases from J, with 19 bases between. CDR3 nucleotide sequence: TGTGCCAGCAGCTCAAAGTCGGGGTGGGGCCTCTCCTACGAGCAGTACTTC. It encodes CASSSKSGWGLSYEQYF.

V is TRBV10-3 and J is TRBJ2-2; 11 bases fit TRBD2. Per germline, CDR1 ENHRY and CDR2 SYGVKD. This CDR3 comprises 19 residues. The junction had 16 bases not matched to a gene; V was cut back by 9 bases and J by 1 base. The CDR3 DNA sequence: TGTGCCATAAACCTAGACCACCAGGGACTAGCGGTGAACACCGGGGAGCTGTTTTTT. Translated, it gives CAINLDHQGLAVNTGELFF.

The chain carries TRBV4-3 and TRBJ2-1; D remains ambiguous. The germline V and J ends were trimmed by 5 bases and 4 bases, with 12 bases remaining between them. The CDR3 totals 14 residues. Germline V gene data show CDR1 as LGHNA and CDR2 as YSLEER. The CDR3 region has the DNA TGCGCCAGCAGCAGTAATAGGTATTACAATGAGCAGTTCTTC. It translates to CASSSNRYYNEQFF.

The chain joins TRBV9 to TRBJ2-3, with 8 bases identical to TRBD2. This CDR3 spans 16 amino acids. Germline lookup yields CDR1 SGDLS and CDR2 YYNGEE. Trimming removed 3 bases from V and 2 bases from J; junction bases left unmatched: 8. CDR3 coding DNA: TGTGCCAGCAGCGAGCTAGCGGGCCCACCCACAGATACGCAGTATTTT. This codes for CASSELAGPPTDTQYF.

In this sample, this clone turned up once. The V gene is TRBV6-5, the J gene TRBJ1-5; 8 nucleotides match TRBD1. From germline, CDR1 is MNHEY and CDR2 SVGAGI. This CDR3 is built from 13 residues. J gave up 10 bases and V 8 bases, and 10 bases lay outside the gene matches. CDR3 nucleotide sequence: TGTGCCAGCCAGGGGGCGGGGGGTACCCCCCAGCATTTT. This encodes CASQGAGGTPQHF.

The genes are TRBV7-2 and TRBJ2-3, with a tentative D call TRBD2 (5 bases). Germline loops: CDR1 SGHTA, CDR2 FQGNSA. The CDR3 is 14 amino acids. Trimming left V 4 bases short and J 4 bases short, with 12 bases between. CDR3 in amino acids: CASSSFPGSDTQYF. CDR3 in DNA: TGTGCCAGCAGCTCCTTTCCGGGATCAGATACGCAGTATTTT.

V is TRBV28 and J is TRBJ2-1; 8 nucleotides agree with TRBD1. Trimming cost V 6 bases and J 4 bases; bases outside gene matches: 8. The CDR3 contains 15 residues. The germline gives CDR1 MDHEN, CDR2 SYDVKM. CDR3 protein: CASSPRDRYYNEQFF. CDR3 in DNA: TGTGCCAGCAGCCCGAGGGACAGGTATTACAATGAGCAGTTCTTC.

This clone was detected a few times. This chain joins TRBV18 and TRBJ1-2; a possible D gene is TRBD1 (6 bases). CDR3 length equals 13 residues. Trimming stripped 6 bases from V and 4 bases from J, with 12 bases between. Germline values: CDR1 KGHSH, CDR2 LQKENI. The CDR3 reads CASSPDSSYGYTF. CDR3 DNA sequence: TGTGCCAGCTCGCCGGACAGTTCCTATGGCTACACCTTC.

The chain uses TRBV19 and TRBJ2-2; 8 nucleotides agree with TRBD2. J lost 2 bases, V lost 9 bases, and 5 bases had no gene match. CDR3 length equals 14 residues. Germline values: CDR1 LNHDA, CDR2 SQIVND (reference sequence). CDR3 loop: CASITSGNTGELFF. Here the CDR3 DNA reads TGTGCCAGCATCACTAGCGGTAACACCGGGGAGCTGTTTTTT.

V gene TRBV21-1 combines with J gene TRBJ2-1; the table's D call, TRBD2, was not checked against the DNA. TRBV21-1 is a pseudogene locus. The CDR3 totals 17 residues. CDR3 loop: CASSKGVAGEGYNEQFF. The CDR3 DNA reads as TGTGCCAGCAGCAAAGGGGTAGCGGGAGAGGGGTACAATGAGCAGTTCTTC.

V gene TRBV6-1 combines with J gene TRBJ1-1; 7 bases align to TRBD1. The ends lost 5 bases at V and 0 bases at J; junction bases unmatched: 3. CDR3 length: 14 amino acids. Germline CDR1 and CDR2: MNHNS and SASEGT. The CDR3 reads CASSRTGVNTEAFF. In DNA, the CDR3 is TGTGCCAGCAGTAGGACAGGTGTGAACACTGAAGCTTTCTTT.